This T cell receptor beta chain was observed in a study of CD8+CD57+ T cells in acquired aplastic anemia (dated by TCRdb to about 2018). Notes on the research overall: On average, sorted CD4+ and CD8+ cells yielded 3.2 ug of extracted DNA, with a range of roughly 0.19 to 27.4 ug. A CD8+CD57+ expansion meant a frequency higher than the mean frequency seen in healthy subjects. The paper as a whole reports these results and caveats: Although 25 to 30 CD8+ CDR3 sequences were shared by patients and controls, these sequences appeared highly expressed in patients and within the immunodominant clones of patients. CD8+ Simpson's diversity did not differ significantly between patients and healthy controls (P=0.060).

Profiling of TCR beta VDJ combinations and CDR3 sequences used genomic DNA as the template. An Illumina HiSeq 2000 was used for TCR repertoire sequencing. In the source study's methods: TRBV/TRBJ rearrangement plots, CDR3 size and DJ length profiles, and Simpson's diversity index were used to evaluate the repertoires. Whichever DNA sequence was most abundant in the deep sequencing data was defined as the immunodominant clone. CDR3 amino acid sequences were screened for sharing across subjects and compared with published repertoires and the VDJdb database. TCRdb applied fastp at Q25 and MiXCR to the public reads, then kept only in-frame beta chains. CDR3 protein duplicates are merged, each entry listing the most common genes and DNA. These V and J calls are TCRdb output, not the study's own analysis. Recorded for this sample are 200,000 to 250,000 distinct CDR3 sequences; 65% of them occurred a single time. The top ten clonotypes cover roughly three fifths of the sample.

Trimming at the junction amounts to 5 bases on V and 0 bases on J, and the germline ends lie 10 bases apart. The germline V gene sets CDR1 to SGHVS and CDR2 to FQNEAQ. The CDR3 goes from the cysteine to the phenylalanine over 14 residues. Only CDR3 DNA is held: 42 bases, read in frame from base 1. This clonotype was counted once. There is no known antigen for this receptor. The record has no base qualities; no much larger clone is one base away. On its own, one read is weak support. Expansion of CD8+CD57+ cells had been shown by flow cytometry in the patients chosen for sequencing. Every patient had a diagnosis of severe acquired aplastic anemia based on International Study of Aplastic Anemia and Agranulocytosis and Camitta criteria. No patient had received any therapy when blood was sampled. In this study, sorted CD4+ and CD8+ T cells from the blood of healthy subjects and of severe aplastic anemia patients had their TCR repertoires deep-sequenced. In the USA, patient enrollment took place under clinicaltrials.gov protocols 00001620, 01623167, 00001397, 00071045, 00081523 and 00961064. Ficoll-Paque density gradient centrifugation was used to isolate peripheral blood mononuclear cells. Before DNA was extracted, CD4+ and CD8+ T cells were sorted using either FACS or magnetic beads.

The V gene is TRBV7-8 and the J gene is TRBJ2-5; a weak D assignment points to TRBD1 (5 bases agree). The sample comprised sorted CD4+, CD8+, or CD8+CD57+ T cells (not recorded which) from PBMCs. The clonotype was recovered from a human donor with aplastic anemia. The CDR3 reads as follows: CASSPTGYQETQYF. The DNA sequence is as follows: TGTGCCAGCAGCCCCACAGGCTACCAAGAGACCCAGTACTTC. Extended through the reference TRBV7-8 and TRBJ2-5 proteins, this CDR3 yields the full variable domain: GAGVSQSPRYKVAKRGQDVALRCDPISGHVSLFWYQQALGQGPEFLTYFQNEAQLDKSGLPSDRFFAERPEGSVSTLKIQRTQQEDSAVYLCASSPTGYQETQYFGPGTRLLVL.